The clone carrying this TCR beta chain was observed once. As yet, its antigen is unknown. The PCR employed 60 Vbeta primers together with 13 Jbeta primers. Some clones are missing from TCRdb's copy, which holds only in-frame ones; the method was immunoSEQ multiplex PCR. Of tens of thousands of clones listed, less than 80% are singletons. V was trimmed by 4 bases and J by 0 bases, leaving 11 bases between them. The germline V gene has CDR1 SGHTS and CDR2 YDEGEE. The CDR3 is 14 amino acids. The data belong to a study of cytomegalovirus exposure and HLA in healthy donors. About the research overall: About 80 million unique TCRs from HLA-typed donors were held in an early data release.

Whole-study findings and limits: In a later analysis, across HLA loci, associated TCR counts were highest for DRB1, lowest for HLA-C. An ancestry cluster, one associated with Asian ancestry, reportedly showed fewer N-insertions than the approximately 650-donor mean in a later analysis. Most subjects had HLA-A and HLA-B alleles reportedly predicted accurately by TCR beta sequences.

This clonotype originated in a man aged 55 to 70 in good health and CMV-seropositive. Sequenced material: PBMCs. The chain carries TRBV5-8 and TRBJ2-7; D not resolved. In DNA form, the CDR3 reads TGTGCCAGCAGCAAATTCACTCCCTCCTACGAGCAGTACTTC. Its protein is CASSKFTPSYEQYF.